This passage covers 17 T cell receptor beta chains from one sample sequenced in a study of T cell changes during pregnancy in multiple sclerosis. Only in-frame clones appear in the TCRdb table, and some are missing; sequencing was by immunoSEQ multiplex PCR. The table shows approximately 37,000 clones, with approximately 94% occurring only once. Material: peripheral blood, obtained in the third trimester of pregnancy. Every receptor here comes from a female donor with multiple sclerosis, enrolled in a pregnancy study.

This clone has only one observation. This sequence joins TRBV6-5 and TRBJ2-3; 10 nucleotides agree with TRBD2. V shed 5 bases and J 2 bases; nucleotides not matched to a gene: 4. Germline loops: CDR1 MNHEY, CDR2 SVGAGI. CDR3 length: 15 amino acids. The CDR3 loop is CASSRTSGPTDTQYF. CDR3 sequence (DNA): TGTGCCAGCAGTAGGACTAGCGGACCCACAGATACGCAGTATTTT.

The chain uses TRBV19 and TRBJ1-1; tentative D call: TRBD1 (6 bases). The CDR3 consists of 12 residues. Germline V gene lookup returns CDR1 LNHDA and CDR2 SQIVND (reference sequence). V shed 7 bases and J shed 3 bases, with 9 bases lying between them. CDR3 bases: TGTGCCAGTAATAACAGGGACACTGAAGCTTTCTTT. Translating gives CASNNRDTEAFF.

The sample holds a few counts of this clone. The chain joins TRBV10-3 to TRBJ1-6, with D possibly matching TRBD1 (5 bases). The length of the CDR3 is 13 residues. Trimming took 8 bases from V and 5 from J, leaving 10 bases between them. The V gene's germline CDR1 is ENHRY and CDR2 SYGVKD. The CDR3 sequence: CAIWTGDNSPLHF. The CDR3 DNA is TGTGCCATCTGGACGGGGGATAATTCACCCCTCCACTTT.

The rearrangement uses TRBV4-1 and TRBJ1-5; D not certain. The CDR3 runs to 13 residues. Germline V gives CDR1 MGHRA, CDR2 YSYEKL. The V and J ends lost 1 base and 6 bases respectively, with 7 bases between them. In nucleotides, the CDR3 is TGCGCCAGCAGCCAAGCAGGTACTCAGCCCCAGCATTTT. Translated, it gives CASSQAGTQPQHF.

The chain uses TRBV5-1 and TRBJ2-3, with 8 positions matching TRBD2. The CDR3 has 16 residues. CDR1 and CDR2 (germline): SGHRS, YFSETQ. With 4 bases clipped from V and 4 bases from J, the junction kept 11 bases outside the gene matches. CDR3 residues: CASSLASGRRPDTQYF. CDR3 nucleotide sequence: TGCGCCAGCAGCCTCGCGAGCGGGAGACGCCCAGATACGCAGTATTTT.

The chain combines TRBV7-9 with TRBJ1-6, with TRBD1 identical over 8 bases. The CDR3 covers 17 residues. Germline V gene data show CDR1 as SEHNR and CDR2 as FQNEAQ (reference sequence). J gave up 4 bases and V 6 bases, and 11 bases lay outside the gene matches. CDR3 bases: TGTGCCAGCAGTCTTGGACAGGGCAGCGGGTATAATTCACCCCTCCACTTT. Translating it yields CASSLGQGSGYNSPLHF.

The chain couples TRBV5-1 to TRBJ2-1; D is undetermined. The CDR3 contains 16 residues. The V end was cut by 1 base, the J end by 0 bases, with 11 bases between. CDR1 is SGHRS, CDR2 YFSETQ, per germline. CDR3 nucleotide sequence: TGCGCCAGCAGCTTGCGCGGCGGTAGCTCCTACAATGAGCAGTTCTTC. This translates into CASSLRGGSSYNEQFF.

The chain carries TRBV28 and TRBJ2-1; a weak D match, TRBD1 (7 bases). Trimming cost V 6 bases and J 4 bases, with 13 bases left between them. This CDR3 is built from 14 residues. The germline gives CDR1 MDHEN, CDR2 SYDVKM. The CDR3 is CASREGQLYNEQFF. The CDR3 DNA reads as TGTGCCAGCAGGGAGGGACAGCTTTACAATGAGCAGTTCTTC.

This clone was seen a single time. The chain joins TRBV5-6 to TRBJ2-5, with 11 bases lining up with TRBD2. The CDR3 loop spans 15 amino acids. J gave up 3 bases and V 7 bases, and 8 bases lay outside the gene matches. Germline CDR1 SGHDT, CDR2 YYEEEE. The CDR3 DNA reads as TGTGCCAGCGTACTGACTAGCGGGGTTGAAGAGACCCAGTACTTC. It encodes CASVLTSGVEETQYF.

This chain uses TRBV10-3 with TRBJ2-3; 8 bases fit TRBD2. V was pared by 5 bases and J by 5 bases, with 6 bases of the junction left unmatched. This CDR3 contains 14 residues. Germline V lookup: CDR1 ENHRY, CDR2 SYGVKD. The CDR3 region has the DNA TGTGCCATCAGTTCGAGCGGGAGAGTAGATACGCAGTATTTT. The encoded protein is CAISSSGRVDTQYF.

The V and J genes are TRBV11-2 and TRBJ2-2, with D tentatively TRBD1 (5 bases). The length of the CDR3 is 15 residues. Germline V CDR1 and CDR2: SGHAT, FQNNGV. V was trimmed by 1 base and J by 4 bases, leaving 10 bases between them. CDR3: CASSLGGASTGELFF. CDR3 DNA: TGTGCCAGCAGCTTAGGGGGCGCGAGCACCGGGGAGCTGTTTTTT. The full variable domain, its missing parts supplied by reference TRBV11-2 and TRBJ2-2, is EAGVAQSPRYKIIEKRQSVAFWCNPISGHATLYWYQQILGQGPKLLIQFQNNGVVDDSQLPKDRFSAERLKGVDSTLKIQPAKLEDSAVYLCASSLGGASTGELFFGEGSRLTVL.

The chain combines TRBV2 with TRBJ1-1, with D maybe TRBD1 (6 bases). Per the germline V gene, CDR1 is SNHLY and CDR2 is FYNNEI. CDR3 size: 15 residues. V dropped 6 bases and J dropped 6 bases, with 20 bases sitting between them. The CDR3 coding sequence is TGTGCCAGCAGGGGACGGACAGAAGGCTTCGCTGAAGCTTTCTTT. The encoded protein is CASRGRTEGFAEAFF.

The CDR3 here is CASSRRTSGFSEQYF. The CDR3 coding sequence is TGTGCCAGCTCACGTCGGACTAGCGGGTTCAGCGAGCAGTACTTC. The chain joins TRBV18 to TRBJ2-7, with 11 positions matching TRBD2. The V gene's germline CDR1 is KGHSH and CDR2 LQKENI. The CDR3 contains 15 residues. J gave up 6 bases and V 4 bases, and 8 bases lay outside the gene matches.

The chain employs TRBV15 and TRBJ2-7; TRBD2 matches 12 bases. The CDR3 length is 16 residues. CDR1 is LNHNV and CDR2 is YYDKDF in the germline V gene (reference sequence). The junction had 5 bases not matched to a gene; V was cut back by 3 bases and J by 2 bases. CDR3 loop: CATSSQRLAGAYEQYF. The CDR3 bases are TGTGCCACCAGCAGCCAAAGACTAGCGGGAGCCTACGAGCAGTACTTC.

The J gene is TRBJ1-6, the V gene TRBV5-1; tentatively, D is TRBD1 (6 bases). Germline V gene lookup returns CDR1 SGHRS and CDR2 YFSETQ. The V end lost 5 bases, the J end lost 9 bases, and 15 bases lay between the germline ends. The CDR3 is 14 amino acids. The CDR3 DNA follows: TGCGCCAGCAGGGGGGCGGTTTCGGGTTCACCCCTCCACTTT. Encoded protein: CASRGAVSGSPLHF.

The chain couples TRBV6-1 to TRBJ1-4; D may be TRBD1 (5 bases). The CDR3 contains 16 residues. V lost 2 bases, J lost 4 bases, and 14 bases lay in between. Germline V gene sequence: CDR1 MNHNS, CDR2 SASEGT. This chain's CDR3 is CASSETGGGDNEKLFF. The CDR3 DNA follows: TGTGCCAGCAGTGAAACCGGGGGGGGTGATAATGAAAAACTGTTTTTT.

This chain uses TRBV16 with TRBJ1-3, with a weak D call TRBD1 (6 bases). Deletions cut 4 bases from V and 0 bases from J, with 13 bases between. This CDR3 is 16 amino acids long. Germline CDR1 reads KGHSY; CDR2 reads FQNENV. Written as DNA, the CDR3 is TGTGCCAGCAGCCCCACGACAGGCCACTCTGGAAACACCATATATTTT. This sequence encodes CASSPTTGHSGNTIYF.